One sample yielded the 25 T cell receptor beta chains listed below, sequenced in a study of blood T cells in healthy people across ages. Primed by a sample-barcoded 5' primer and a J-beta primer mix, a second PCR proceeded for about 7 to 12 cycles. TCRdb ran MiXCR on the 5' RACE reads and lists one entry per CDR3 protein. The sample lists just under 900,000 distinct CDR3 sequences; around 26% were seen once. The sequenced sample consisted of blood. The receptors were gathered from an elderly woman in good health.

The J gene is TRBJ1-4, the V gene TRBV25-1; D not resolved. Germline V gene lookup returns CDR1 MGHDK and CDR2 SYGVNS. The V and J ends lost 5 bases and 8 bases respectively, with 9 bases between them. This CDR3 is 12 amino acids long. The CDR3 DNA reads as TGTGCCAGCAGTACCTTGACAGAAAAACTGTTTTTT. The encoded protein is CASSTLTEKLFF.

This clonotype was counted between two and nine times. V is TRBV20-1 and J is TRBJ2-5; 7 bases map to TRBD1. Losses at the gene ends were 3 bases for V and 5 bases for J; bases not matched to a gene: 6. This CDR3 comprises 13 residues. Germline V gene data show CDR1 as DFQATT and CDR2 as SNEGSKA (reference sequence). This chain's CDR3 is CSASRGRMETQYF. CDR3 in DNA: TGCAGTGCTAGTAGGGGGCGGATGGAGACCCAGTACTTC.

This clonotype was seen repeatedly, ten times or more. V and J are TRBV3-1 and TRBJ2-7, with D perhaps matching TRBD1 (6 bases). The length of the CDR3 is 13 residues. Looked up from germline, CDR1 is LGHDT and CDR2 is YNNKEL (reference sequence). V was pared by 8 bases and J by 3 bases, with 14 bases between. This CDR3 is CASGAGEGYEQYF. The CDR3 DNA is TGTGCCAGCGGGGCAGGGGAAGGCTACGAGCAGTACTTC.

This chain uses TRBV6-2 or TRBV6-3 with TRBJ2-5; TRBD2 matches at 8 bases. Losses at the gene ends were 5 bases for V and 13 bases for J; bases not matched to a gene: 6. The CDR3 runs to 11 residues. CDR1 and CDR2 from the germline V gene are MNHEY and SVGEGT. The CDR3 protein is CASSTGTRLYF. CDR3 nucleotides: TGTGCCAGCAGTACCGGGACTAGACTGTACTTC.

The V call is TRBV7-9, the J call TRBJ1-1, with D possibly matching TRBD1 (5 bases). The CDR3 covers 14 residues. V was trimmed by 5 bases and J by 6 bases, leaving 16 bases between them. CDR1 and CDR2 (germline): SEHNR, FQNEAQ (reference sequence). The CDR3 region is CASSDKTVPAEAFF. Written as DNA, the CDR3 is TGTGCCAGCAGCGACAAGACAGTGCCGGCTGAAGCTTTCTTT.

This clonotype was detected a few times. CDR3 DNA sequence: TGCAGTGCTAGGCAGCGGGGGTTCTCCTACAATGAGCAGTACTTC. Encoded protein: CSARQRGFSYNEQYF. The chain combines TRBV20-1 with TRBJ2-1, with 8 bases fitting TRBD2. The J call may be wrong; the DNA end is better matched by TRBJ2-7. The germline V gene has CDR1 DFQATT and CDR2 SNEGSKA (reference sequence). CDR3 length: 15 residues.

The chain joins TRBV10-2 to TRBJ1-2; D is uncertain. Germline values: CDR1 WSHSY, CDR2 SAAADI. The CDR3 consists of 12 residues. V was trimmed by 3 bases and J by 8 bases, leaving 10 bases between them. The CDR3 here is CASSDWRNGYTF. The CDR3 DNA sequence: TGCGCCAGCAGTGATTGGCGGAACGGCTACACCTTC.

This clonotype appeared many times. The chain employs TRBV7-2 and TRBJ2-1, with a weak D call TRBD1 (6 bases). Germline CDR1 SGHTA, CDR2 FQGNSA. The CDR3 runs 12 residues. Trimming cost V 5 bases and J 9 bases, with 11 bases left between them. The CDR3 DNA follows: TGTGCCAGCAGCCGTCAGGGGAGTGAGCAGTTCTTC. It is translated as CASSRQGSEQFF.

This clonotype was observed at least ten times. The chain combines TRBV7-6 with TRBJ2-1; 12 bases align to TRBD1. V was clipped by 3 bases and J by 6 bases; unmatched bases: 3. The CDR3 is 15 amino acids. Germline V lookup: CDR1 SGHVS, CDR2 FNYEAQ. CDR3 amino acids: CASSFRDRGPNEQFF. The CDR3 nucleotides are TGTGCCAGCAGCTTCCGGGACAGGGGGCCCAATGAGCAGTTCTTC.

The rearrangement joins TRBV3-1 to TRBJ2-1, with 14 bases identical to TRBD2. After removal of 6 bases from V and 1 base from J, the junction contained 8 bases not matched to a gene. Germline V CDR1 and CDR2: LGHDT, YNNKEL (reference sequence). The CDR3 covers 18 residues. The CDR3, as DNA: TGTGCCAGCAGTCCGTTAGGACTAGCGGGGGGTTCCTACAATGAGCAGTTCTTC. It codes for CASSPLGLAGGSYNEQFF.

Notes on this clonotype: A much larger clone lies one base from this, so it may be a read error. The chain couples TRBV20-1 to TRBJ1-5; 7 bases are a match to TRBD1. Germline CDR1 reads DFQATT; CDR2 reads SNEGSKA (reference sequence). The CDR3 consists of 15 residues. The CDR3 is CGARGDSNSNQPQHF. The CDR3 DNA reads TGCGGTGCTAGAGGGGACAGTAATAGCAATCAGCCCCAGCATTTT.

This clonotype was seen repeatedly, ten times or more. This chain uses TRBV9 with TRBJ2-1, with D perhaps TRBD1 (6 bases). The V gene lost 1 base and the J gene lost 0 bases, with 8 bases spanning the gap. The germline V gene encodes CDR1 SGDLS and CDR2 YYNGEE. This CDR3 is 15 amino acids long. For the CDR3, the DNA is TGTGCCAGCAGCGTACAGGGGAGCTCCTACAATGAGCAGTTCTTC. Translation: CASSVQGSSYNEQFF.

The V call is TRBV28, the J call TRBJ2-5, with D perhaps matching TRBD1 or TRBD2 (5 bases each). Germline values: CDR1 MDHEN, CDR2 SYDVKM. This CDR3 is 16 amino acids long. With 6 bases removed from V and 11 bases from J, the gap between germline ends came to 28 bases. CDR3 DNA sequence: TGTGCCAGCAGAGTCCCCGGTGGGACCGTATACAATGAGCAGTACTTC. Protein: CASRVPGGTVYNEQYF.

This clonotype was picked up many times. The chain's CDR3 is CASSQRGGVTEAFF. CDR3 coding DNA: TGTGCCAGCAGTCAAAGGGGGGGTGTCACTGAAGCTTTCTTT. The chain links TRBV5-5 to TRBJ1-1; D is perhaps TRBD1 (6 bases). CDR1 is SGHKS, CDR2 YYEKEE, per germline (reference sequence). V shed 5 bases and J shed 4 bases, with 15 bases lying between them. This CDR3 has 14 amino acids.

This clonotype has just a few counts. An end of the junction does not agree with germline; a read error may underlie this. The J gene is TRBJ2-4, the V gene TRBV11-3; D perhaps matches TRBD2 (6 bases). The assigned J gene may be wrong: the sequence end matches TRBJ2-5 better. The CDR3 sequence is 15 residues long. The germline V gene encodes CDR1 SGHNT and CDR2 YENEEA. The CDR3 region is CAGSLDPGGRETQYF. The CDR3 region has the DNA TGTGCCGGCAGCTTAGATCCCGGGGGAAGGGAGACCCAGTACTTC.

This clonotype was seen at least ten times. The chain is built from TRBV11-2 and TRBJ2-7; 15 nucleotides align to TRBD2. The last part of the DNA fits TRBJ2-5 better; the J call may be wrong. The V gene's germline CDR1 is SGHAT and CDR2 FQNNGV. This CDR3 is 17 amino acids long. The CDR3 is CASSLGRTSGGGETQYF. The CDR3 region has the DNA TGTGCCAGCAGCTTAGGACGGACTAGCGGGGGGGGGGAGACCCAGTACTTC.

The chain uses TRBV29-1 and TRBJ2-7, with D tentatively TRBD2 (6 bases). Germline V gene sequence: CDR1 SQVTM, CDR2 ANQGSEA. This CDR3 spans 14 amino acids. Trimming shortened V by 7 bases and J by 4 bases, and 20 bases separated the two germline ends. The CDR3: CSAKGGGRNYEQYF. CDR3 in DNA: TGCAGCGCCAAGGGAGGTGGACGGAATTACGAGCAGTACTTC.

A remark on this clonotype: A much bigger clone sits one base away, suggesting this may be a read error. V gene TRBV6-2 or TRBV6-3 combines with J gene TRBJ1-6; D remains unclear. The CDR3 sequence is 14 residues long. Germline CDR1 and CDR2: MNHEY and SVGEGT. In DNA form, the CDR3 reads TGTGCCAGCAGTTACTCGGACGGTAATTCACCCCCCCACTTT. It encodes CASSYSDGNSPPHF.

This clonotype was observed a few times. A much larger clone differs by one base, so this may be a read error. This chain links TRBV12-3 or TRBV12-4 with TRBJ1-1, with 7 positions matching TRBD1. This CDR3 contains 11 residues. The junction had 8 bases not matched to a gene; V was cut back by 8 bases and J by 11 bases. Here the CDR3 reads CASGPTGWAFF. The CDR3 DNA reads as TGTGCCAGCGGTCCGACAGGGTGGGCTTTCTTT.

This clonotype was seen ten or more times. The chain couples TRBV7-2 to TRBJ2-5; D remains unclear. The germline CDR1 and CDR2 sequences are SGHTA and FQGNSA. The V and J ends lost 1 base and 4 bases respectively, with 4 bases between them. This CDR3 region has 12 residues. CDR3 DNA: TGTGCCAGCAGCTTAGTTGGAGAGACCCAGTACTTC. It specifies CASSLVGETQYF.

This clonotype was seen repeatedly, ten times or more. This rearrangement joins TRBV12-3 or TRBV12-4 to TRBJ2-3; D might be TRBD1 (5 bases). Trimming stripped 3 bases from V and 4 bases from J, with 17 bases between. CDR3 length equals 16 residues. CDR3 in DNA: TGTGCCAGCAGTTTCCTGGCAGGGCAAGGTCCAGATACGCAGTATTTT. It yields the protein CASSFLAGQGPDTQYF.

This clonotype has ten or more counts. The chain joins TRBV9 to TRBJ2-5; TRBD2 might be the D (7 bases). The CDR3 consists of 15 residues. Germline V lookup: CDR1 SGDLS, CDR2 YYNGEE. Trimming removed 5 bases from V and 1 base from J, with 15 bases in between. CDR3 nucleotides: TGTGCCAGCAGTGTCAACGGGGGGCCCCAAGAGACCCAGTACTTC. Its protein product is CASSVNGGPQETQYF.

A few counts support this clonotype. This rearrangement joins TRBV7-2 to TRBJ1-1; D not resolved. Germline CDR1 and CDR2: SGHTA and FQGNSA. V was cut by 5 bases and J by 4 bases, with 17 bases left in between. The CDR3 consists of 15 residues. The CDR3 DNA reads TGTGCCAGCAGCCCACCAAGGGTGGCGGGCACTGAAGCTTTCTTT. Protein sequence: CASSPPRVAGTEAFF.

This clonotype was seen ten or more times. The chain's CDR3 is CASSRQPRGTSTDTQYF. For the CDR3, the DNA is TGTGCCAGCAGCCGCCAGCCGAGGGGGACCAGCACAGATACGCAGTATTTT. The gene calls are TRBV11-2 and TRBJ2-3; D is perhaps TRBD1 (6 bases). Germline V gene lookup returns CDR1 SGHAT and CDR2 FQNNGV. The V end was cut by 5 bases, the J end by 0 bases, with 18 bases between. The CDR3 spans 17 residues.

Concerning this clonotype: A junction end diverges from the germline sequence, so it may reflect a read error. The CDR3 DNA sequence: TGTGCCAGCAGCGGACGCGGTCGGGAAAAACTGTATTTT. Its translation is CASSGRGREKLYF. The chain couples TRBV27 to TRBJ1-4; D gene unclear. CDR1 and CDR2 from the germline V gene are MNHEY and SMNVEV (reference sequence). This CDR3 is 13 amino acids long.